Listed here are 18 T cell receptor beta chains from one sample, sequenced in a study of cytomegalovirus exposure and HLA in healthy donors. Primers for the PCR totalled 60 Vbeta and 13 Jbeta. Profiled with immunoSEQ multiplex PCR; TCRdb holds only in-frame clones, not every one. The table lists over 150,000 clones, 60% to 80% of them singletons, with around 3.2% in the top ten. Sequences were obtained from PBMCs. The receptor source for this set is a woman in her twenties or thirties in good health and CMV-seropositive.

About this clone: Other DNA sequences in this specimen translate into the identical CDR3. The rearrangement joins TRBV29-1 to TRBJ2-3, with 12 bases matching TRBD2. This CDR3 has 18 residues. The V and J ends lost 4 bases and 0 bases, in that order; junction bases with no gene match: 11. Looked up from germline, CDR1 is SQVTM and CDR2 is ANQGSEA. CDR3 sequence (DNA): TGCAGCGTTGTTGGGGAGACTAGCGGGAGCGATAGCACAGATACGCAGTATTTT. It is translated as CSVVGETSGSDSTDTQYF.

This clone appeared once. The chain has TRBV29-1 and TRBJ2-5, with 8 positions matching TRBD2. After removal of 7 bases from V and 5 bases from J, the junction contained 9 bases not matched to a gene. The CDR3 is made up of 13 amino acids. Germline values: CDR1 SQVTM, CDR2 ANQGSEA. The CDR3 nucleotides are TGCAGCGCCGCCGGGAGGGCCGTGGAGACCCAGTACTTC. Translated, it gives CSAAGRAVETQYF.

The chain links TRBV2 to TRBJ2-4, with D perhaps TRBD2 (6 bases). The V gene's germline CDR1 is SNHLY and CDR2 FYNNEI. V lost 6 bases and J 9 bases, leaving 9 bases between the germline ends. CDR3 length: 11 residues. The chain's CDR3 is CASREGSIQYF. The CDR3 region has the DNA TGTGCCAGCAGGGAGGGGAGCATTCAGTACTTC.

The chain uses TRBV7-6 and TRBJ2-5; tentative D call: TRBD1 (5 bases). The V gene lost 6 bases and the J gene lost 8 bases, with 16 bases spanning the gap. Germline CDR1 reads SGHVS; CDR2 reads FNYEAQ. The CDR3 is 13 amino acids. CDR3 DNA sequence: TGTGCCAGCAGGGGGCCCTTGGTTGAAACCCAGTACTTC. Protein sequence: CASRGPLVETQYF.

V is TRBV23-1 and J is TRBJ2-7; 10 bases agree with TRBD2. TRBV23-1 is treated as an ORF (open reading frame) with a function not yet certain. V dropped 0 bases and J dropped 3; count of bases not matched to a gene: 8. The CDR3 has 17 amino acids. CDR3 sequence (DNA): TGCGCCAGCAGTCAATCGGGAGGGGCTAGCGGGAGCTACGAGCAGTACTTC. It translates to CASSQSGGASGSYEQYF.

The chain has TRBV6-5 and TRBJ2-7; the match to TRBD2 covers 8 bases. V dropped 8 bases and J dropped 7; count of bases not matched to a gene: 10. The germline V gene encodes CDR1 MNHEY and CDR2 SVGAGI. CDR3 length: 13 residues. The CDR3 loop is CASGPGGPREQYF. DNA for the CDR3: TGTGCCAGCGGGCCGGGGGGGCCAAGGGAGCAGTACTTC.

The rearrangement uses TRBV7-8 and TRBJ2-1; D unclear. The CDR3 covers 13 residues. With 1 base removed from V and 6 bases from J, the gap between germline ends came to 7 bases. Germline V gene lookup returns CDR1 SGHVS and CDR2 FQNEAQ. CDR3 nucleotide sequence: TGTGCCAGCAGCTTAGGTGGCCCCAATGAGCAGTTCTTC. Protein product: CASSLGGPNEQFF.

V and J are TRBV4-2 and TRBJ1-4, with D maybe TRBD1 (5 bases). CDR1 and CDR2 from the germline V gene are LGHNA and YNFKEQ. The V end lost 0 bases, the J end lost 8 bases, and 16 bases lay between the germline ends. The CDR3 has 16 residues. CDR3 DNA: TGTGCCAGCAGCCAAGATCAGGGCCAGGTTTACGAAAAACTGTTTTTT. This sequence encodes CASSQDQGQVYEKLFF.

This clone was observed a handful of times. J is TRBJ2-7 and V is TRBV7-2; the match to TRBD2 covers 8 bases. Germline values: CDR1 SGHTA, CDR2 FQGNSA. The ends lost 1 base at V and 5 bases at J; junction bases unmatched: 13. This CDR3 has 17 amino acids. The CDR3 DNA is TGTGCCAGCAGCTTAGAAATGGTTGGGCTAGCGGGTCACGAGCAGTACTTC. As protein: CASSLEMVGLAGHEQYF. Together with reference TRBV7-2 and TRBJ2-7, the CDR3 gives the full variable domain: GAGVSQSPSNKVTEKGKDVELRCDPISGHTALYWYRQSLGQGLEFLIYFQGNSAPDKSGLPSDRFSAERTGGSVSTLTIQRTQQEDSAVYLCASSLEMVGLAGHEQYFGPGTRLTVT.

For the CDR3, the DNA is TGTGCCAGCAGTTACTCCGACAGGGGATTCTCCTACAATGAGCAGTTCTTC. The encoded protein is CASSYSDRGFSYNEQFF. This rearrangement joins TRBV6-7 to TRBJ2-1; 8 nucleotides line up with TRBD1. TRBV6-7 is recorded as an ORF, its role being uncertain. V lost 0 bases to trimming and J lost 0 bases; unmatched junction nucleotides: 4. CDR3 size: 17 residues.

The chain is built from TRBV5-1 and TRBJ1-5, with D possibly being TRBD1 (5 bases). The CDR3 is 15 amino acids. V lost 2 bases, J lost 3 bases, and 12 bases lay in between. CDR1 is SGHRS and CDR2 is YFSETQ in the germline V gene. CDR3 sequence reads: CASSFLPGLNQPQHF. In nucleotides, the CDR3 is TGCGCCAGCAGCTTCCTTCCAGGGCTCAATCAGCCCCAGCATTTT.

The sample holds one count of this clone. This chain links TRBV5-1 with TRBJ2-3, with D tentatively TRBD1 (6 bases). The V end was cut by 7 bases, the J end by 4 bases, with 16 bases between. The CDR3 spans 14 residues. CDR1 is SGHRS and CDR2 is YFSETQ in the germline V gene. As DNA, the CDR3 is TGCGCCAGCCGTACTAGGGGGAGCGCAGATACGCAGTATTTT. As protein: CASRTRGSADTQYF.

This clone was counted between two and nine times. This chain connects TRBV4-1 to TRBJ2-1; 8 nucleotides line up with TRBD1. CDR3 length: 16 amino acids. In germline, CDR1 is MGHRA, CDR2 YSYEKL. With V trimmed by 4 bases and J by 5 bases, 10 bases remained unmatched. The CDR3 is CASSPWTGKRHNEQFF. CDR3 nucleotides: TGCGCCAGCAGCCCCTGGACAGGGAAGCGGCACAATGAGCAGTTCTTC.

The chain combines TRBV5-5 with TRBJ2-7; D might be TRBD2 (7 bases). Germline CDR1 reads SGHKS; CDR2 reads YYEKEE (reference sequence). Deletions cut 3 bases from V and 3 bases from J, with 19 bases between. The CDR3 extends over 16 amino acids. CDR3 bases: TGTGCCAGCAGCTCGATAGGGGGGGCTAGCCGCTACGAGCAGTACTTC. Translated, it gives CASSSIGGASRYEQYF.

This chain joins TRBV14 and TRBJ2-7, with D unclear. This CDR3 is built from 13 residues. The V end lost 1 base, the J end lost 6 bases, and 10 bases lay between the germline ends. Germline V lookup: CDR1 SGHDN, CDR2 FVKESK. CDR3 sequence (DNA): TGTGCCAGCAGCCAAGTTCGAGGATCCGAGCAGTACTTC. Translating gives CASSQVRGSEQYF. Together with reference TRBV14 and TRBJ2-7, the CDR3 gives the full variable domain: EAGVTQFPSHSVIEKGQTVTLRCDPISGHDNLYWYRRVMGKEIKFLLHFVKESKQDESGMPNNRFLAERTGGTYSTLKVQPAELEDSGVYFCASSQVRGSEQYFGPGTRLTVT.

The chain combines TRBV5-1 with TRBJ2-7; 7 positions match TRBD1. The CDR3 sequence is 16 residues long. Germline V gene sequence: CDR1 SGHRS, CDR2 YFSETQ. J lost 0 bases, V lost 3 bases, and 9 bases had no gene match. CDR3 residues: CASSWGTGTVSYEQYF. CDR3 DNA sequence: TGCGCCAGCAGCTGGGGGACCGGGACAGTCTCCTACGAGCAGTACTTC.

The V call is TRBV9, the J call TRBJ1-5; the match to TRBD1 covers 9 bases. The CDR3 extends over 19 amino acids. Trimming took 7 bases from V and 6 from J; bases not matched to a gene: 23. Germline CDR1 and CDR2: SGDLS and YYNGEE. The CDR3 region is CASGTRHRGPYRGGQPQHF. CDR3 bases: TGTGCCAGCGGCACGAGGCACAGGGGGCCCTATCGCGGGGGTCAGCCCCAGCATTTT.

J is TRBJ1-2 and V is TRBV6-6; 8 bases map to TRBD1. From germline, CDR1 is MNHNY and CDR2 SVGAGI (reference sequence). The CDR3 sequence is 14 residues long. J gave up 3 bases and V 5 bases, and 5 bases lay outside the gene matches. The CDR3 loop reads CASSPPGGHYGYTF. The CDR3 DNA reads as TGTGCCAGCAGTCCCCCAGGGGGCCACTATGGCTACACCTTC.